A single sample is the source of the 14 T cell receptor beta chains below, sequenced in a study of CD8+CD57+ T cells in acquired aplastic anemia. For CDR3 and TCR beta VDJ profiling, genomic DNA was the template used. TCRdb reprocessed the reads with MiXCR, giving one entry per CDR3 protein. The profile shows about 180,000 distinct CDR3 sequences, under 55% of them singletons. Sequenced material: sorted CD4+, CD8+, or CD8+CD57+ T cells (not recorded which) from PBMCs. The receptors stem from a human donor in good health.

The chain is built from TRBV19 and TRBJ2-5; D gene ambiguous. The germline V and J ends were trimmed by 4 bases and 5 bases, with 8 bases remaining between them. CDR1 and CDR2 (germline): LNHDA, SQIVND (reference sequence). This CDR3 has 12 residues. The CDR3 loop reads CASSTRRETQYF. DNA of the CDR3: TGTGCCAGTAGTACCCGACGGGAGACCCAGTACTTC.

The chain carries TRBV15 and TRBJ1-2; D gene unclear. Germline assignment: CDR1 LNHNV and CDR2 YYDKDF (reference sequence). Trimming removed 0 bases at V and 6 bases at J, with 14 bases between. This CDR3 is 15 amino acids long. Here the CDR3 DNA reads TGTGCCACCAGCAGAGATGGGCACGGGATAAATGGCTACACCTTC. It yields the protein CATSRDGHGINGYTF.

This clonotype has only one observation. The rearrangement uses TRBV7-9 and TRBJ1-2; D gene ambiguous. From germline, CDR1 is SEHNR and CDR2 FQNEAQ (reference sequence). This CDR3 is 13 amino acids long. V lost 5 bases, J lost 7 bases, and 14 bases lay in between. CDR3 coding DNA: TGTGCCAGCAGCCTAGGAGTCTCAGTTGGCTACACCTTC. Amino acid sequence: CASSLGVSVGYTF.

This clonotype was recorded many times. The chain couples TRBV29-1 to TRBJ2-7; D is ambiguous. The CDR3 extends over 12 amino acids. Between the trimmed V and J ends, which lost 4 bases and 1 base, there was a span of 8 bases. Germline assignment: CDR1 SQVTM and CDR2 ANQGSEA. DNA of the CDR3: TGCAGCGTTGCCACAACTTCCTACGAGCAGTACTTC. Protein sequence: CSVATTSYEQYF.

This sequence joins TRBV24-1 and TRBJ1-5; no reliable D call. There are 13 residues in the CDR3. V was pared by 3 bases and J by 10 bases, with 12 bases between. CDR1 is KGHDR and CDR2 is SFDVKD in the germline V gene. The CDR3: CATSDKGSQPQHF. DNA of the CDR3: TGTGCCACCAGTGATAAGGGCAGTCAACCCCAGCATTTT.

This clonotype occurred many times. The chain joins TRBV5-1 to TRBJ2-7; 8 bases are a match to TRBD2. The CDR3 runs 15 residues. V gave up 4 bases and J gave up 2 bases; unmatched junction bases: 8. The germline gives CDR1 SGHRS, CDR2 YFSETQ. Here the CDR3 reads CASSPGGESTYEQYF. The DNA of the CDR3 is TGCGCCAGCAGCCCGGGGGGGGAGTCCACCTACGAGCAGTACTTC.

This chain connects TRBV24-1 to TRBJ1-5, with TRBD1 matching 9 bases. This CDR3 has 17 amino acids. From germline, CDR1 is KGHDR and CDR2 SFDVKD. V lost 3 bases, J lost 0 bases, and 5 bases stayed unmatched. CDR3: CATSDPRTGDSNQPQHF. In DNA form, the CDR3 reads TGTGCCACCAGTGATCCAAGGACAGGGGATAGCAATCAGCCCCAGCATTTT.

At least ten counts were recorded for this clonotype. The genes are TRBV12-3 or TRBV12-4 and TRBJ1-5, with a possible D match to TRBD1 (5 bases). Trimming removed 5 bases at V and 1 base at J, with 12 bases between. The CDR3 has 15 residues. The CDR3 protein is CASSPADISNQPQHF. The CDR3 DNA follows: TGTGCCAGCAGTCCAGCGGACATCAGCAATCAGCCCCAGCATTTT.

This clonotype was observed at least ten times. The chain is built from TRBV2 and TRBJ1-6; 7 nucleotides match TRBD1. The V segment lost 5 bases and the J segment 5 bases; nucleotides outside the gene matches: 9. Looked up from germline, CDR1 is SNHLY and CDR2 is FYNNEI. The CDR3 is 16 residues long. The CDR3 DNA reads as TGTGCCAGCAGTAAGGACAGGATGCTAAATAATTCACCCCTCCACTTT. It is translated as CASSKDRMLNNSPLHF.

The chain has TRBV30 and TRBJ1-4; no definite D call. Trimming removed 5 bases from V and 5 bases from J, with 15 bases in between. Germline loops: CDR1 GTSNPN, CDR2 SVGIG (reference sequence). The CDR3 loop spans 14 amino acids. CDR3 bases: TGTGCCTGGGGAGGGTTCCCGATAAATGAAAAACTGTTTTTT. Encoded protein: CAWGGFPINEKLFF. Variable domain in full (rest from reference TRBV30 and TRBJ1-4): SQTIHQWPATLVQPVGSPLSLECTVEGTSNPNLYWYRQAAGRGLQLLFYSVGIGQISSEVPQNLSASRPQDRQFILSSKKLLLSDSGFYLCAWGGFPINEKLFFGSGTQLSVL.

The chain joins TRBV19 to TRBJ1-2, with 8 bases aligning to TRBD1. V shed 4 bases, J shed 4 bases, and the junction held 11 bases outside the gene matches. This CDR3 is built from 16 residues. CDR1 is LNHDA and CDR2 is SQIVND in the germline V gene (reference sequence). DNA of the CDR3: TGTGCCAGTAGTAGTACCGCCACAGGGGGGACCTATGGCTACACCTTC. Its protein is CASSSTATGGTYGYTF.

The chain links TRBV6-4 to TRBJ2-5, with TRBD1 matching 9 bases. The CDR3 sequence is 19 residues long. The ends lost 2 bases at V and 0 bases at J; junction bases unmatched: 13. CDR1 and CDR2 (germline): MRHNA, SNTAGT. DNA for the CDR3: TGTGCCAGCAGTGACCCATCGGGGAGGGACAGGGTAAACCAAGAGACCCAGTACTTC. Its translation: CASSDPSGRDRVNQETQYF.

This clonotype showed up many times. V is TRBV7-2 and J is TRBJ1-1, with D uncertain. Germline CDR1 is SGHTA and CDR2 is FQGNSA. Trimming cost V 5 bases and J 1 base, with 8 bases left between them. CDR3 length: 13 amino acids. CDR3 sequence: CASSLQPNTEAFF. The CDR3, as DNA: TGTGCCAGCAGCCTCCAACCGAACACTGAAGCTTTCTTT.

In the case of this clonotype: A much larger clone is a single base away; this may be a read error. The chain has TRBV5-1 and TRBJ2-3; 12 nucleotides align to TRBD2. Germline loops: CDR1 SGHRS, CDR2 YFSETQ. The CDR3 is 16 residues long. J gave up 8 bases and V 7 bases, and 14 bases lay outside the gene matches. The CDR3 sequence: CASGGSGTSGHGTQYF. The CDR3 DNA is TGCGCCAGCGGCGGATCCGGGACTAGCGGGCACGGTACGCAGTATTTT.